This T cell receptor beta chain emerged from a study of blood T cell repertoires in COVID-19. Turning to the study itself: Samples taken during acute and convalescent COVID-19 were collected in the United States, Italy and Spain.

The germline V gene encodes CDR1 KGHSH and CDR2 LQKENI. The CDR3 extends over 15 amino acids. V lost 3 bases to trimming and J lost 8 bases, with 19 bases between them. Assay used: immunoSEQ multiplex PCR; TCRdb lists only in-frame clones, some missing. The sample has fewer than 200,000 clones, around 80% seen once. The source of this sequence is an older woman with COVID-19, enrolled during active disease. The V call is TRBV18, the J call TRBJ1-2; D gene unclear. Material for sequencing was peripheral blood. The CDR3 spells CASSPAPDAREGYTF. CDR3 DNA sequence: TGTGCCAGCTCACCTGCTCCCGACGCCCGGGAAGGCTACACCTTC.